This TCR beta chain was sequenced during a study of T cell responses to AZD1222 COVID-19 vaccine. TCRdb's copy holds only in-frame clones and misses some; the assay was immunoSEQ multiplex PCR. The sample contains approximately 300,000 clones, about 94% of which appear only once. V lost 0 bases to trimming and J lost 4 bases, with 16 bases between them. Germline CDR1 GTSNPN, CDR2 SVGIG (reference sequence). The CDR3 runs 15 residues. Second doses were pooled across both intervals (about 4 or about 12 weeks). This chain links TRBV30 with TRBJ2-7; D possibly corresponds to TRBD2 (6 bases). This clonotype was obtained from an adult who received the AZD1222 COVID-19 vaccine. Here the sequenced sample was peripheral blood, taken 28 days after the second AZD1222 dose. The CDR3: CAWSVGGSGGYEQYF. The DNA of the CDR3 is TGTGCCTGGAGTGTAGGTGGGAGTGGGGGGTACGAGCAGTACTTC.